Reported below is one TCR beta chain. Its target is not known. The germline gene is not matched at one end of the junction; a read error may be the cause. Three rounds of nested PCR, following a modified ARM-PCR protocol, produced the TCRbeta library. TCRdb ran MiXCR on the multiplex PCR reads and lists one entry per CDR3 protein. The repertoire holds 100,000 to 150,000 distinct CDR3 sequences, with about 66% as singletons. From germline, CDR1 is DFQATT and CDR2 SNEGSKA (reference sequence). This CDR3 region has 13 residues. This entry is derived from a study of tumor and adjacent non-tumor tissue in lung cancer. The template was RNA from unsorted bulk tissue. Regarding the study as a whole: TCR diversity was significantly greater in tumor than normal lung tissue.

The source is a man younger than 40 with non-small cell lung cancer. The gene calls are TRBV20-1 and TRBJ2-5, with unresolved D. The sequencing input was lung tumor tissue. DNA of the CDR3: TGCAGTGCTAGTGTGGTAGGAAAGGAGACCGAGTACTTC. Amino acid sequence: CSASVVGKETEYF.